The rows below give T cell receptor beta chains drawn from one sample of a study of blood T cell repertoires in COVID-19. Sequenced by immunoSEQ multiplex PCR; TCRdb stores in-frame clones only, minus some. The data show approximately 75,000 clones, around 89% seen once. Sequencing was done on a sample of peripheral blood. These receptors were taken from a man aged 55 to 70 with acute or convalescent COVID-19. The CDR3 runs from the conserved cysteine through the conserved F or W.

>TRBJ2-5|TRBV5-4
CASSTPAVQETQYF
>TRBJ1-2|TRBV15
CATSGGQGAYYGYTF
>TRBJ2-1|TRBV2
CASSLAGGRFEQFF
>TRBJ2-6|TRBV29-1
CSARGGAGANVLTF
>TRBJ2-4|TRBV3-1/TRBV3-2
CASSRGDSLSKNIQYF
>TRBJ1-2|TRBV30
CAWSTPRGYGYTF
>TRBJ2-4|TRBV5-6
CASSFGLAGDPAKNIQYF
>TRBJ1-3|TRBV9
CASTNQQGNTIYF
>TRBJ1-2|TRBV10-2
CASSESGGQSDGYTF
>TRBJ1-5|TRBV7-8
CASSLVYGGRDQPQHF
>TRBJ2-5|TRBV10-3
CAISERQGDQETQYF
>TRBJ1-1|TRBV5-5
CASSPGGVGTEAFF
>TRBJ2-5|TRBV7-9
CASAQGGQGQETQYF
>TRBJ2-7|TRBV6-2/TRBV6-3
CASSYGGFEQYF
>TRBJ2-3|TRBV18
CASSPGQGGTDTQYF
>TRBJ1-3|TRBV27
CASSYKGVFSGNTIYF
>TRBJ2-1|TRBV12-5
CASGLVIAGVGNEQFF
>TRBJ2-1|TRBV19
CASSIYSTYNEQFF
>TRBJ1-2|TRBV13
CASSVDRYYGYTF
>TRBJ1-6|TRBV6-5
CASGALYNSPLHF
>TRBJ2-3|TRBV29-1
CSVDGSQGSTDTQYF
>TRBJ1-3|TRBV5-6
CASSGAGTGGDTIYF
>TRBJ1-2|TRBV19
CASSPGLLGYTF
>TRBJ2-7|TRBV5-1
CASSELAGIYEQYF
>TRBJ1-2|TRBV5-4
CASSMLTGGYTF
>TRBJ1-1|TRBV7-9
CASSLETEQSTFSAFF
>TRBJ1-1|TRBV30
CAWIAGGTEAFF
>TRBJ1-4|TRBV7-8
CASSPRDSRFIFF
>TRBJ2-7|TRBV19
CASSIQTSGEFLNEQYF
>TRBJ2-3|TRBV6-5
CASRNQGAGTDTQYF
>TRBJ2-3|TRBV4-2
CASSQGLAGDGTDTQYF
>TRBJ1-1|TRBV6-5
CAILGIRDTEAFF
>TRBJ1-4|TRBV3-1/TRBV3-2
CASRGMDRAREKLFF